These 14 T cell receptor beta chains share one sample of origin, sequenced in a study of blood T cell repertoires in COVID-19. TCRdb's table, derived via immunoSEQ multiplex PCR, lists solely in-frame clones and lacks some. The table includes about 220,000 clones, approximately 84% detected once. Input material: peripheral blood. These receptor sequences come from a man in his forties with active or convalescent COVID-19.

This chain links TRBV9 with TRBJ2-5; tentatively, D is TRBD2 (6 bases). The CDR3 loop spans 15 amino acids. Trimming stripped 1 base from V and 4 bases from J, with 14 bases between. From germline, CDR1 is SGDLS and CDR2 YYNGEE. The CDR3 DNA sequence: TGTGCCAGCAGCGTAAAGGTGGGAGGAGGAGAGACCCAGTACTTC. Its translation: CASSVKVGGGETQYF.

This chain links TRBV5-1 with TRBJ2-5, with D hard to call. The V gene lost 0 bases and the J gene lost 5 bases, with 5 bases spanning the gap. CDR1 and CDR2 (germline): SGHRS, YFSETQ. The CDR3 is made up of 12 amino acids. The CDR3 protein is CASSLGVETQYF. As DNA, the CDR3 is TGCGCCAGCAGCTTGGGAGTCGAGACCCAGTACTTC.

This clone was recorded a few times. This chain joins TRBV7-2 and TRBJ2-7, with TRBD2 matching over 7 bases. Germline V lookup: CDR1 SGHTA, CDR2 FQGNSA. The CDR3 totals 16 residues. V was clipped by 1 base and J by 5 bases; unmatched bases: 11. This chain's CDR3 is CASSLGLGRAIHEQYF. DNA for the CDR3: TGTGCCAGCAGCTTAGGGCTTGGGAGGGCCATCCACGAGCAGTACTTC.

The V gene is TRBV9, the J gene TRBJ1-2; 10 bases align to TRBD1. There are 18 residues in the CDR3. V was pared by 3 bases and J by 0 bases, with 11 bases of the junction left unmatched. The germline V gene has CDR1 SGDLS and CDR2 YYNGEE. The CDR3 spells CASSASGDRGSTNYGYTF. CDR3 nucleotide sequence: TGTGCCAGCAGCGCCTCCGGGGACAGGGGTTCTACTAACTATGGCTACACCTTC.

V is TRBV29-1 and J is TRBJ2-3, with 13 bases matching TRBD2. With 7 bases clipped from V and 3 bases from J, the junction kept 7 bases outside the gene matches. Germline V gives CDR1 SQVTM, CDR2 ANQGSEA. There are 15 residues in the CDR3. This chain's CDR3 is CSAGTSGVGTDTQYF. Here the CDR3 DNA reads TGCAGCGCTGGGACTAGCGGGGTCGGAACAGATACGCAGTATTTT.

The chain uses TRBV2 and TRBJ2-3, with no clear D. This CDR3 is built from 12 residues. V gave up 8 bases and J gave up 5 bases, with 11 bases separating them. Germline V gene lookup returns CDR1 SNHLY and CDR2 FYNNEI. The CDR3, as DNA: TGTGCCAGCTCACCAACGAGAGATACGCAGTATTTT. Protein product: CASSPTRDTQYF.

The rearrangement joins TRBV27 to TRBJ2-7; 10 bases are shared with TRBD1. The CDR3 length is 17 residues. The germline V gene encodes CDR1 MNHEY and CDR2 SMNVEV (reference sequence). V shed 4 bases, J shed 5 bases, and the junction held 14 bases outside the gene matches. As DNA, the CDR3 is TGTGCCAGCAGTTCTATTAGGTCCGGGACAGGGGTCCACGAGCAGTACTTC. It encodes CASSSIRSGTGVHEQYF.

CDR3 amino acids: CASSISGANTGELFF. The CDR3 region has the DNA TGTGCCAGTAGTATTAGCGGGGCGAACACCGGGGAGCTGTTTTTT. This chain links TRBV19 with TRBJ2-2; 8 bases line up with TRBD2. This CDR3 spans 15 amino acids. Unmatched junction bases numbered 0, after V lost 3 bases and J lost 0 bases. Germline V gene lookup returns CDR1 LNHDA and CDR2 SQIVND (reference sequence).

The V gene is TRBV4-1, the J gene TRBJ1-3; D not resolved. The germline V gene encodes CDR1 MGHRA and CDR2 YSYEKL. Between the trimmed V and J ends, which lost 1 base and 0 bases, there was a span of 19 bases. The length of the CDR3 is 19 residues. The chain's CDR3 is CASSQVIRVPRFSGNTIYF. In DNA form, the CDR3 reads TGCGCCAGCAGCCAAGTCATCCGGGTCCCCCGTTTCTCTGGAAACACCATATATTTT.

The DNA of the CDR3 is TGTGCCAGTAGTCCCTACAGGGGGGAAAAACTGTTTTTT. Protein product: CASSPYRGEKLFF. The chain couples TRBV19 to TRBJ1-4, with 8 bases matching TRBD1. Losses at the gene ends were 5 bases for V and 8 bases for J; bases not matched to a gene: 4. Germline CDR1 and CDR2: LNHDA and SQIVND (reference sequence). The CDR3 sequence is 13 residues long.

The chain links TRBV28 to TRBJ1-5; D unresolved. Between the trimmed V and J ends, which lost 5 bases and 1 base, there was a span of 21 bases. The CDR3 has 18 amino acids. The V gene's germline CDR1 is MDHEN and CDR2 SYDVKM. CDR3 nucleotide sequence: TGTGCCAGCAGTCCCCTAGATAGGGTTGAGCGGAGCAATCAGCCCCAGCATTTT. Translated, it gives CASSPLDRVERSNQPQHF.

The V call is TRBV7-9, the J call TRBJ1-6; no firm D call. V was clipped by 5 bases and J by 3 bases, with 14 bases between them. This CDR3 has 16 residues. Germline CDR1 reads SEHNR; CDR2 reads FQNEAQ (reference sequence). The CDR3 region is CASSPGSSIYNSPLHF. CDR3 sequence (DNA): TGTGCCAGCAGCCCGGGTTCCTCCATCTATAATTCACCCCTCCACTTT.

The chain joins TRBV9 to TRBJ1-6, with a possible D match to TRBD1 (5 bases). Deletions cut 3 bases from V and 4 bases from J, with 14 bases between. CDR3 length: 16 residues. Looked up from germline, CDR1 is SGDLS and CDR2 is YYNGEE. The DNA for the CDR3 is TGTGCCAGCAGCGGGAGCGGGGGATTTTATAATTCACCCCTCCACTTT. Translating it yields CASSGSGGFYNSPLHF.

The chain links TRBV27 to TRBJ1-5; D is ambiguous. Trimming removed 2 bases from V and 3 bases from J, with 8 bases in between. The CDR3 runs to 14 residues. Germline CDR1 is MNHEY and CDR2 is SMNVEV (reference sequence). In DNA form, the CDR3 reads TGTGCCAGCAGTTTAGGCGGAAACAATCAGCCCCAGCATTTT. It encodes CASSLGGNNQPQHF.